One and the same sample provided the 17 T cell receptor beta chains below, sequenced in a study of post-analysis software for immune sequencing data. General observations from the study: Several TRBV segments occurring more often in patients than controls included TRBV5-6, TRBV5-1 and TRBV20-1.

Antigen specificity for these receptors is unknown. Built from TCR beta cDNA, the libraries had unique molecular identifiers in them. MiXCR was run by TCRdb on the PCR reads, yielding one entry per CDR3 protein. The data hold about 430,000 distinct CDR3 sequences, with 39% observed a single time. The specimen sequenced was blood. All receptors derive from a girl aged 2-9 years with multiple sclerosis.

This chain joins TRBV27 and TRBJ2-3; TRBD2 matches 7 bases. The CDR3 has 17 residues. The junction had 27 bases not matched to a gene; V was cut back by 10 bases and J by 11 bases. In germline, CDR1 is MNHEY, CDR2 SMNVEV (reference sequence). CDR3 in DNA: TGTGCCACCCTTACTCACCCGGGATCCCATTGGGAGCGGGGGCAGTATTTT. This codes for CATLTHPGSHWERGQYF.

The chain joins TRBV20-1 to TRBJ2-4, with TRBD1 as a possible D gene (5 bases). CDR3 length equals 14 residues. Germline loops: CDR1 DFQATT, CDR2 SNEGSKA (reference sequence). The V end lost 4 bases, the J end lost 3 bases, and 13 bases lay between the germline ends. The CDR3 here is CSAIRDSSKNIQYF. Here the CDR3 DNA reads TGCAGTGCTATACGTGACAGTAGCAAAAACATTCAGTACTTC.

This clonotype appeared a few times. The chain employs TRBV3-1 and TRBJ2-7, with 7 bases aligning to TRBD2. The CDR3 is made up of 13 amino acids. J lost 3 bases, V lost 6 bases, and 5 bases had no gene match. The germline gives CDR1 LGHDT, CDR2 YNNKEL (reference sequence). CDR3 sequence: CASRGGTIYEQYF. The CDR3 nucleotides are TGTGCCAGCAGGGGCGGGACTATCTACGAGCAGTACTTC.

This clonotype was detected only a few times. This rearrangement joins TRBV4-1 to TRBJ2-5; perhaps TRBD2 as D (5 bases). The V gene's germline CDR1 is MGHRA and CDR2 YSYEKL. V was shortened by 4 bases and J by 0 bases, with 12 bases between the two germline ends. This CDR3 spans 15 amino acids. Here the CDR3 reads CASSRGSRNQETQYF. The CDR3 DNA sequence: TGCGCCAGCAGCCGCGGGTCTCGGAACCAAGAGACCCAGTACTTC.

The sample holds a few counts of this clonotype. This chain joins TRBV18 and TRBJ2-5; tentatively, D is TRBD1 or TRBD2 (6 bases each). Trimming cost V 0 bases and J 5 bases, with 16 bases left between them. Germline lookup yields CDR1 KGHSH and CDR2 LQKENI. The CDR3 contains 16 residues. The CDR3 DNA reads TGTGCCAGCTCACCACCCCGCGGGACAAACCGGGAGACCCAGTACTTC. Its protein product is CASSPPRGTNRETQYF.

The rearrangement links TRBV2 to TRBJ2-2; D is uncertain. The V end lost 2 bases, the J end lost 1 base, and 5 bases lay between the germline ends. Germline-derived CDR1 and CDR2 are SNHLY and FYNNEI. The CDR3 is 14 residues long. The CDR3 reads CASSEIGNTGELFF. The CDR3 bases are TGTGCCAGCAGTGAAATCGGGAACACCGGGGAGCTGTTTTTT.

The V gene is TRBV20-1, the J gene TRBJ1-2, with D unclear. The germline V gene has CDR1 DFQATT and CDR2 SNEGSKA (reference sequence). Trimming shortened V by 0 bases and J by 2 bases, and 10 bases separated the two germline ends. This CDR3 region has 14 residues. The CDR3 bases are TGCAGTGCTAGAGAGCGCATAGGGAACTATGGCTACACCTTC. Protein: CSARERIGNYGYTF.

The rearrangement uses TRBV20-1 and TRBJ1-6, with D possibly being TRBD1 (5 bases). Germline CDR1 DFQATT, CDR2 SNEGSKA (reference sequence). The CDR3 contains 16 residues. V was trimmed by 0 bases and J by 4 bases, leaving 13 bases between them. For the CDR3, the DNA is TGCAGTGCTAGAGACAGGGAAGTAGGGTATAATTCACCCCTCCACTTT. Amino acids: CSARDREVGYNSPLHF.

This clonotype has more than one count but fewer than ten. This chain uses TRBV20-1 with TRBJ2-1; D possibly corresponds to TRBD2 (7 bases). The CDR3 sequence is 17 residues long. Germline lookup yields CDR1 DFQATT and CDR2 SNEGSKA (reference sequence). V lost 1 base and J 0 bases, leaving 16 bases between the germline ends. This CDR3 is CSARVGGRAPSYNEQFF. The DNA for the CDR3 is TGCAGTGCTAGAGTAGGGGGGAGGGCTCCCTCCTACAATGAGCAGTTCTTC.

This chain connects TRBV9 to TRBJ2-3; the match to TRBD2 covers 7 bases. This CDR3 has 16 amino acids. Trimming cost V 3 bases and J 6 bases; bases outside gene matches: 13. Germline CDR1 is SGDLS and CDR2 is YYNGEE. CDR3 DNA sequence: TGTGCCAGCAGCGATCAACCCGAAGGAGCGGGGGATACGCAGTATTTT. Protein product: CASSDQPEGAGDTQYF.

This chain links TRBV7-6 with TRBJ2-7; TRBD2 matches at 12 bases. J lost 0 bases, V lost 5 bases, and 5 bases had no gene match. Germline lookup yields CDR1 SGHVS and CDR2 FNYEAQ. This CDR3 contains 16 residues. CDR3 in amino acids: CASSPTSGGLSYEQYF. Here the CDR3 DNA reads TGTGCCAGCAGCCCGACTAGCGGGGGCCTCTCCTACGAGCAGTACTTC.

The CDR3 DNA follows: TGTGCCAGCAGTTTCTCTAGCGGGGGGAACCCATCCTACGAGCAGTACTTC. Translation: CASSFSSGGNPSYEQYF. The chain links TRBV12-3 or TRBV12-4 to TRBJ2-7; 11 bases are shared with TRBD2. The V segment lost 3 bases and the J segment 1 base; nucleotides outside the gene matches: 8. This CDR3 comprises 17 residues.

This sequence joins TRBV12-3 or TRBV12-4 and TRBJ2-3; no definite D call. Trimming took off 6 bases at V and 6 bases at J, with 13 bases between the two ends. The CDR3 runs to 13 residues. The chain's CDR3 is CASSRPTRDTQYF. Here the CDR3 DNA reads TGTGCCAGCAGCCGTCCGACGCGCGATACGCAGTATTTT.

The gene calls are TRBV3-1 and TRBJ1-1, with 8 bases that match TRBD1. Germline CDR1 is LGHDT and CDR2 is YNNKEL (reference sequence). This CDR3 spans 14 amino acids. Trimming at V came to 4 bases and at J to 3 bases, leaving 4 bases not matched to a gene. The CDR3 DNA reads as TGTGCCAGCAGCCTGGGACAGGAATACACTGAAGCTTTCTTT. It translates to CASSLGQEYTEAFF.

CDR3 region: CASSDSGAYGYTF. The CDR3 nucleotides read TGTGCCAGCAGTGACTCGGGGGCCTATGGCTACACCTTC. The chain links TRBV6-4 to TRBJ1-2, with D perhaps TRBD1 (6 bases). Trimming left V 0 bases short and J 4 bases short, with 6 bases between. This CDR3 region has 13 residues. CDR1 MRHNA and CDR2 SNTAGT come from the germline V gene.

This clonotype was seen at least ten times. The V and J genes are TRBV7-2 and TRBJ2-1, with TRBD1 as a possible D gene (5 bases). This CDR3 is built from 15 residues. The germline V and J ends were trimmed by 4 bases and 3 bases, with 13 bases remaining between them. Germline V gene data show CDR1 as SGHTA and CDR2 as FQGNSA. CDR3 in amino acids: CASSSPEDNYNEQFF. CDR3 nucleotides: TGTGCCAGCAGCTCGCCAGAGGACAACTACAATGAGCAGTTCTTC.

The gene calls are TRBV6-2 or TRBV6-3 and TRBJ2-7; perhaps D is TRBD1 or TRBD2 (5 bases each). CDR3 length equals 16 residues. Germline CDR1 is MNHEY and CDR2 is SVGEGT. V lost 2 bases to trimming and J lost 1 base, with 15 bases between them. CDR3 sequence (DNA): TGTGCCAGCAGTTACCTCGCTTCGGGGCTGTCCTACGAGCAGTACGTC. This codes for CASSYLASGLSYEQYV.